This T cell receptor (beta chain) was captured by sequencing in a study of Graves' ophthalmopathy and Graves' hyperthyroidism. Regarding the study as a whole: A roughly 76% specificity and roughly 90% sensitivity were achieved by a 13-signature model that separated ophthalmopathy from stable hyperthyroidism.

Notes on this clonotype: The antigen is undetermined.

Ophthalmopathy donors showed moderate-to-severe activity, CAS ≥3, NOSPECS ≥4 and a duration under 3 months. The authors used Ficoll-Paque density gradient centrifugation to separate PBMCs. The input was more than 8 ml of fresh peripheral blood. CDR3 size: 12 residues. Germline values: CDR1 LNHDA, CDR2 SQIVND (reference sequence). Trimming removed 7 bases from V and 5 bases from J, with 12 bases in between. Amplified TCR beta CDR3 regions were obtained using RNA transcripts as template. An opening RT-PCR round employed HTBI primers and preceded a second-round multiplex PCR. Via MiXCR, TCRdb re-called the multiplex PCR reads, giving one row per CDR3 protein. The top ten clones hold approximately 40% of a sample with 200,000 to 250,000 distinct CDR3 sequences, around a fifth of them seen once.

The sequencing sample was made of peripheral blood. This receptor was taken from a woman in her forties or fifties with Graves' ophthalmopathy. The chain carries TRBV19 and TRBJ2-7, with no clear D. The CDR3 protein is CASMGPLNEQYF. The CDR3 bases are TGTGCCAGTATGGGCCCTTTAAACGAGCAGTACTTC.